The entry that follows covers one T cell receptor (beta chain) sequence. This clonotype was counted ten times or more. Its target antigen remains unknown. Base qualities are not at hand, and no much larger clone is one base apart. CDR1 and CDR2 are drawn from the germline V gene: SGHRS, YFSETQ. Trimming removed 3 bases from V and 2 bases from J, leaving 11 bases between the germline ends. CDR3 length: 14 amino acids, cysteine to phenylalanine. The entry retains the CDR3 DNA only, 42 bases that are in frame from base 1. The TCR beta CDR3 regions were amplified from the RNA transcripts. The TCR CDR3 was subjected to a first round of RT-PCR using the HTBI primer set and the Qiagen OneStep RT-PCR kit. The libraries were constructed in a second round of multiplex PCR and then size-selected and purified. Paired-end sequencing of the libraries was performed with 100 bp reads on an Illumina HiSeq2000. The paper's data handling went like this. SOAPnuke was used to process the raw data, with reads discarded if the reads contained adapters or uncalled bases, had a mean Phred below 15, or lacked an exact constant-primer or identifier match. COPE v1.2.5 was used to merge high-quality paired reads, and clonotypes were defined as unique nucleotide sequences. Clonotypes were aligned to IMGT TRBV, TRBD and TRBJ reference segments using MiTCR v1.1. The analysis was restricted to V-J combinations with a frequency above 0.0001, which together covered around 99% of the repertoires. The TCS score was defined as the ratio of F50 (clonal expansion) to E x V (chaos), calculated using BLOSUM62-based TCRdist between CDR3 peptides within each V-J. Welch's t-statistics and random forest reduced roughly 540 V-J features to 13, which were used in a naive Bayes classifier (R e1071). The similarity between thyroid and blood repertoires was quantified using the Morisita-Horn index. In TCRdb, the public reads were trimmed at Q25 with fastp and aligned with MiXCR, with productive beta chains retained. When rows share a CDR3 protein, they turn into one entry using the most common DNA and genes. V and J calls and clone size were set by TCRdb, not the authors. This sample gives 80,000 to 100,000 distinct CDR3 sequences in total; around 42% of them show up just once. The ten largest clones take up 10% to 13% of the sample.

This specimen comes from a study of T cells in Graves' hyperthyroidism and ophthalmopathy (dated by TCRdb to between 2019 and 2020). About the investigation overall: To identify distinguishing TCR V-J signatures, a discovery cohort of 90 to 100 patients was used, comprising 43 with Graves' ophthalmopathy and 57 with stable Graves' hyperthyroidism. The 75 to 100 discovery patients were divided at random into training and test sets in a 7:3 ratio. In addition, the study compared T-cell repertoires in thyroid tissue and in blood from roughly six Graves' hyperthyroidism patients. An independent validation cohort of about 20 hyperthyroidism patients and 17 patients who later progressed to ophthalmopathy tested prospective prediction of ophthalmopathy. After sampling, hyperthyroidism patients received methimazole starting at 30 mg daily, and ophthalmopathy patients received high-dose intravenous methylprednisolone. The paper describes TCR Vbeta CDR3 sequencing of around 130 peripheral blood samples, made up of 43 ophthalmopathy patients, 70 to 75 hyperthyroidism patients and roughly 17 progressor patients. Results the study describes overall, beyond this receptor: Most expanded thyroid clonotypes (frequency above 0.001) were also found in blood, which suggests that blood repertoires may mirror thyroid immune responses. Ophthalmopathy was separated from stable hyperthyroidism by a 13 V-J signature model, with approximately 89% sensitivity and about 81% specificity obtained in cross-validation and 80%/75% obtained in testing. In validation, the model predicted progression to ophthalmopathy with approximately 71% sensitivity and less than 80% specificity, a median of approximately 6.7 months before onset. No statistical method was used to set the sample size in advance, and investigators knew the group allocation.

Graves' hyperthyroidism was defined as stable when no progression to ophthalmopathy occurred over 18 months of follow-up. The hyperthyroidism patients were between 18 and 65 years old and newly diagnosed, with a disease duration of less than 2 months. Patients with uncontrolled infections, other autoimmune diseases, pregnancy or lactation were excluded. Diagnoses were based on clinical symptoms, serum thyroxine and TRAb, thyroid ultrasound and orbital computed tomography. Trizol reagent was used to extract total RNA, and RNA quality was then checked on an Agilent 2100 Bioanalyzer. Recombination linked TRBV5-1 to TRBJ1-1; 5 matching bases give a weak D call of TRBD1. The sequencing sample was made of peripheral blood or thyroid tissue (not recorded which). This TCR derives from a woman aged 30 to 39 with Graves' hyperthyroidism. The bases read TGCGCCAGCAGCTGGACGGGGGAAAACACTGAAGCTTTCTTT. Its protein product is CASSWTGENTEAFF.